The 14 T cell receptor beta chains in this list originate from one sample, sequenced in a study of T cells in Graves' hyperthyroidism and ophthalmopathy. There were TCR beta CDR3 regions amplified from RNA transcripts. First-round RT-PCR of the TCR CDR3 relied on the HTBI primer set. MiXCR was run by TCRdb on the multiplex PCR reads, yielding one entry per CDR3 protein. In the table there are 240,000 or so distinct CDR3 sequences, less than 20% of which are singletons. Sequenced material: blood. The receptors were gathered from a woman in her late teens or twenties with Graves' ophthalmopathy.

V gene TRBV7-8 combines with J gene TRBJ1-5; no clear D gene. The germline V and J ends were trimmed by 4 bases and 0 bases, with 10 bases remaining between them. The germline CDR1 and CDR2 sequences are SGHVS and FQNEAQ. The CDR3 sequence is 15 residues long. The CDR3 sequence is CASSSDHNSNQPQHF. The DNA of the CDR3 is TGTGCCAGCAGCTCAGACCACAATAGCAATCAGCCCCAGCATTTT.

In its sample, this clonotype was seen many times. The chain uses TRBV6-1 and TRBJ1-1; D gene uncertain. Germline V gene sequence: CDR1 MNHNS, CDR2 SASEGT. V lost 8 bases to trimming and J lost 2 bases, with 12 bases between them. The length of the CDR3 is 13 residues. The CDR3, as DNA: TGTGCCAGCCTCAAGGCCCGTAACACTGAAGCTTTCTTT. Amino acids: CASLKARNTEAFF.

This clonotype was found many times. J is TRBJ2-2 and V is TRBV9; maybe TRBD2 (5 bases). CDR3 size: 17 residues. Germline loops: CDR1 SGDLS, CDR2 YYNGEE. V was pared by 6 bases and J by 5 bases, with 23 bases between. The CDR3 bases are TGTGCCAGCACCAAAGACCAAGACCCACCGGGGACCGGGGAGCTGTTTTTT. It specifies CASTKDQDPPGTGELFF.

This clonotype was detected many times. CDR3 DNA sequence: TGTGCCAGCAGTTCTTCCAAGAGCGGGAGTAGAGAGTTCTTC. Translation gives CASSSSKSGSREFF. This rearrangement joins TRBV6-1 to TRBJ2-1; 8 bases line up with TRBD2. This CDR3 comprises 14 residues. V dropped 5 bases and J dropped 14; count of bases not matched to a gene: 14. Per germline, CDR1 MNHNS and CDR2 SASEGT.

This clonotype was observed at least ten times. The genes are TRBV5-1 and TRBJ1-1, with a weak D call TRBD1 (5 bases). The CDR3 covers 16 residues. Trimming pared 3 bases from V and 1 base from J, leaving 16 bases between. Germline assignment: CDR1 SGHRS and CDR2 YFSETQ. CDR3 in amino acids: CASSYRRGGGNTEAFF. CDR3 DNA: TGCGCCAGCAGCTACCGTCGTGGGGGGGGGAACACTGAAGCTTTCTTT. The full variable domain, rest sourced from reference TRBV5-1 and TRBJ1-1, is KAGVTQTPRYLIKTRGQQVTLSCSPISGHRSVSWYQQTPGQGLQFLFEYFSETQRNKGNFPGRFSGRQFSNSRSEMNVSTLELGDSALYLCASSYRRGGGNTEAFFGQGTRLTVV.

This clonotype was seen repeatedly, ten times or more. The chain links TRBV2 to TRBJ1-2; tentatively, D is TRBD1 (5 bases). The V gene lost 1 base and the J gene lost 4 bases, with 7 bases spanning the gap. CDR3 length: 13 residues. The germline V gene has CDR1 SNHLY and CDR2 FYNNEI. CDR3: CASSEDRSYGYTF. In nucleotides, the CDR3 is TGTGCCAGCAGTGAAGACAGGAGCTATGGCTACACCTTC.

This clonotype has ten or more counts. This chain connects TRBV14 to TRBJ2-3; D is unclear. Trimming took 3 bases from V and 0 from J, leaving 10 bases between them. Germline V lookup: CDR1 SGHDN, CDR2 FVKESK. This CDR3 is built from 15 residues. CDR3 bases: TGTGCCAGCAGCCAGATCGGGCATAGCACAGATACGCAGTATTTT. Protein: CASSQIGHSTDTQYF.

This clonotype was observed at least ten times. The V gene is TRBV7-2, the J gene TRBJ2-5; maybe TRBD2 (5 bases). V lost 7 bases, J lost 9 bases, and 18 bases lay in between. Looked up from germline, CDR1 is SGHTA and CDR2 is FQGNSA. This CDR3 is 13 amino acids long. The chain's CDR3 is CASTSAVRGAQYF. The CDR3 DNA reads as TGTGCCAGCACCTCAGCGGTCCGTGGGGCCCAGTACTTC.

Ten or more counts support this clonotype. The gene calls are TRBV7-9 and TRBJ2-1; 8 bases agree with TRBD2. Germline V lookup: CDR1 SEHNR, CDR2 FQNEAQ (reference sequence). The CDR3 covers 16 residues. Unmatched junction bases numbered 9, after V lost 5 bases and J lost 3 bases. The CDR3 DNA sequence: TGTGCCAGCAGCCCCAGGGGACTAGGGAACTACAATGAGCAGTTCTTC. Encoded protein: CASSPRGLGNYNEQFF.

This clonotype showed up just a few times. The chain has TRBV5-8 and TRBJ1-2, with unresolved D. Germline V gives CDR1 SGHTS, CDR2 YDEGEE. This CDR3 region has 15 residues. V lost 1 base and J lost 2, with 12 bases in between. In DNA, the CDR3 is TGTGCCAGCAGCTTGTTAGTGGTGAGAAACTATGGCTACACCTTC. Its protein product is CASSLLVVRNYGYTF.

This clonotype was counted ten times or more. The chain joins TRBV6-1 to TRBJ1-1; 7 bases map to TRBD1. The V segment lost 1 base and the J segment 7 bases; nucleotides outside the gene matches: 12. Germline CDR1 and CDR2: MNHNS and SASEGT. The CDR3 spans 16 residues. Written as DNA, the CDR3 is TGTGCCAGCAGTGAAGGACAGGGATGGAGGCCCAATGAAGCTTTCTTT. Translating it yields CASSEGQGWRPNEAFF.

This clonotype was seen ten or more times. This chain connects TRBV10-3 to TRBJ2-7; TRBD1 aligns across 9 bases. Germline V gives CDR1 ENHRY, CDR2 SYGVKD. The CDR3 totals 16 residues. With 2 bases clipped from V and 3 bases from J, the junction kept 8 bases outside the gene matches. In nucleotides, the CDR3 is TGTGCCATCAGTGAGCCTGCCGGGACAGGGTACTACGAGCAGTACTTC. It is translated as CAISEPAGTGYYEQYF.

This chain uses TRBV28 with TRBJ1-5; the D gene is possibly TRBD1 (5 bases). Germline CDR1 and CDR2: MDHEN and SYDVKM. The CDR3 is 15 residues long. V dropped 5 bases and J dropped 6 bases, with 17 bases sitting between them. The CDR3 nucleotides read TGTGCCAGCAGTGCTTTGACAGAGGTGGGTCAGCCCCAGCATTTT. It codes for CASSALTEVGQPQHF.

There are many counts of this clonotype. The gene calls are TRBV28 and TRBJ1-2; TRBD1 aligns across 9 bases. Unmatched junction bases numbered 15, after V lost 6 bases and J lost 7 bases. This CDR3 comprises 16 residues. Germline V gene sequence: CDR1 MDHEN, CDR2 SYDVKM. The CDR3 DNA sequence: TGTGCCAGCAGGGGGTCGGGTACGGACAGGGGATCTGGCTACACCTTC. Translated: CASRGSGTDRGSGYTF.